This TCR beta chain was obtained from a study of shared clonotypes between healthy human individuals. Study information: The study enrolled two women and a few men aged 18 to 49.

Germline V gene sequence: CDR1 GTSNPN, CDR2 SVGIG (reference sequence). The CDR3 consists of 13 residues. Deep-level running was used for the assay. In the original workflow: Junction-only sequences without quality scores came from ImmunoSEQ, so filtering differed. Profiling relied on immunoSEQ multiplex PCR, and the TCRdb table lists in-frame clones only, not all of them. That table gives V, J and clone size, and the DNA gave D and trimming. The data hold 450,000 to 600,000 clones, with 70% to 80% observed a single time. Source material: PBMCs. This sequence was found in a woman aged 40 to 50 in good health. Some clones in this sample may be carry-over from other donors' samples. The chain uses TRBV30 and TRBJ2-5; D ambiguous. The end of the DNA aligns better with TRBJ2-7, so the J call may be wrong. CDR3 sequence (DNA): TGTGCCTGGAGTCCACTGTTGGGGTACGAGCAGTACTTC. This translates into CAWSPLLGYEQYF.